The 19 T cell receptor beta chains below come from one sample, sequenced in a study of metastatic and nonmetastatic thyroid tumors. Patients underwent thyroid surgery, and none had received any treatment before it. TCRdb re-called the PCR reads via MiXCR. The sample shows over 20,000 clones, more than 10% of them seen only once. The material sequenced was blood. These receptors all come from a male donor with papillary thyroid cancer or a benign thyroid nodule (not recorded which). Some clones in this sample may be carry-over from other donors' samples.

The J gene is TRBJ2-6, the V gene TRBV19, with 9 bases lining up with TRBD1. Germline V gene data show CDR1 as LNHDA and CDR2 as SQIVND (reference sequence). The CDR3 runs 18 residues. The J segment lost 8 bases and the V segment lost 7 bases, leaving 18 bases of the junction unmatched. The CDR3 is CASKTEDRGFPGSNVLTF. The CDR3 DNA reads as TGTGCCAGTAAGACCGAGGACAGGGGATTTCCGGGGTCCAACGTCCTGACTTTC.

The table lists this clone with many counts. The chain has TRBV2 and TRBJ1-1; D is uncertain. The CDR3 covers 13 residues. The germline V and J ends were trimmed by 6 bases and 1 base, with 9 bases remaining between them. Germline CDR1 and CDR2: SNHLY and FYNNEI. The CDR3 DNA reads TGTGCCAGCAGCAGAATAAGGAACACTGAAGCTTTCTTT. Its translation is CASSRIRNTEAFF. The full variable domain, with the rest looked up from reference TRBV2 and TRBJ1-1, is EPEVTQTPSHQVTQMGQEVILRCVPISNHLYFYWYRQILGQKVEFLVSFYNNEISEKSEIFDDQFSVERPDGSNFTLKIRSTKLEDSAMYFCASSRIRNTEAFFGQGTRLTVV.

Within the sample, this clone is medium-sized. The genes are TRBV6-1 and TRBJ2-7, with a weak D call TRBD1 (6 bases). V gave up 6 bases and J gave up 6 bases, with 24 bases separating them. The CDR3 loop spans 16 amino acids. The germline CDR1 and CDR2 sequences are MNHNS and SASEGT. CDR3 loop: CASSKGNRAGRGEQYF. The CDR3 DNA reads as TGTGCCAGCAGCAAAGGCAACAGGGCAGGAAGGGGCGAGCAGTACTTC.

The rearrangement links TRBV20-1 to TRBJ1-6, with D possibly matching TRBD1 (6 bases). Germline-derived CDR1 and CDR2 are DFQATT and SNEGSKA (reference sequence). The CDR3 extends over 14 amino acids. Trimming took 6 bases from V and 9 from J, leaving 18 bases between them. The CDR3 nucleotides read TGCAGTGCGGGGAAAGGGCCCAGGGGTTCACCCCTCCACTTT. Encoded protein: CSAGKGPRGSPLHF.

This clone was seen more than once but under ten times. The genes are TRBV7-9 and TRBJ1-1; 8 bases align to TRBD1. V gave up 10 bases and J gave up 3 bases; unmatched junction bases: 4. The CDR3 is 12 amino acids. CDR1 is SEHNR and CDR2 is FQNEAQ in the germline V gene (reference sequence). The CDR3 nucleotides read TGTGCCACCGGACAGGGACACACTGAAGCTTTCTTT. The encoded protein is CATGQGHTEAFF.

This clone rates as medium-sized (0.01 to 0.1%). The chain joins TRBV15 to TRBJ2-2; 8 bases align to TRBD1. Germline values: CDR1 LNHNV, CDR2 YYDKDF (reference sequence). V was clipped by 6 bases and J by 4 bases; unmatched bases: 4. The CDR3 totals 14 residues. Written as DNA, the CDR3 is TGTGCCACCAGGCCAGGGGGCATCACCGGGGAGCTGTTTTTT. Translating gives CATRPGGITGELFF.

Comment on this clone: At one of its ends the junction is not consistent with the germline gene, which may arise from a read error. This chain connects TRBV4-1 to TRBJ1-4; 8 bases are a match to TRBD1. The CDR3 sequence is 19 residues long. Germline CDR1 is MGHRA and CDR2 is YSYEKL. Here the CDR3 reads CANSLQVIPTGVRGEKPFF. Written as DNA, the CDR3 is TGCGCCAACAGCCTTCAAGTGATTCCGACAGGGGTAAGGGGTGAAAAACCGTTTTTT.

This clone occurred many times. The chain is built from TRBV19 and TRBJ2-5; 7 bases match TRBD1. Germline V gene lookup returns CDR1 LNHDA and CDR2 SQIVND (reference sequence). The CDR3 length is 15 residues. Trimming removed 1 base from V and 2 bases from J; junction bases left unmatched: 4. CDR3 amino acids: CASSIASDRQETQYF. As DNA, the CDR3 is TGTGCCAGTAGTATAGCCTCGGACAGGCAAGAGACCCAGTACTTC.

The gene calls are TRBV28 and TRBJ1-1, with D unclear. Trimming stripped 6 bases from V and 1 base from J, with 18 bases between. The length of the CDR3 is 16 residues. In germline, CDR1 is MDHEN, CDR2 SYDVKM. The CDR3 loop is CASSFTWAARNTEAFF. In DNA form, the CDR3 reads TGTGCCAGCAGCTTTACCTGGGCCGCCCGGAACACTGAAGCTTTCTTT.

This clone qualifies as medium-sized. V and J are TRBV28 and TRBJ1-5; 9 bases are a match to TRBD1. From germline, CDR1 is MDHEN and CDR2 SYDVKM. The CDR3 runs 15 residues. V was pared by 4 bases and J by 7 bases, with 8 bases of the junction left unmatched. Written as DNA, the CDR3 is TGTGCCAGCAGTTCCCTGGGACAGGGAAAACAGCCCCAGCATTTT. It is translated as CASSSLGQGKQPQHF.

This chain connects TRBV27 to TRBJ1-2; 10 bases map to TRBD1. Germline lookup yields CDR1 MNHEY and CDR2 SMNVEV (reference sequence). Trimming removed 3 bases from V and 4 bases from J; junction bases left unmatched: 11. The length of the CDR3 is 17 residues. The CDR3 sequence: CASSLSPWTGGTYGYTF. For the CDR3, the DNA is TGTGCCAGCAGTTTGAGCCCTTGGACAGGGGGAACCTATGGCTACACCTTC.

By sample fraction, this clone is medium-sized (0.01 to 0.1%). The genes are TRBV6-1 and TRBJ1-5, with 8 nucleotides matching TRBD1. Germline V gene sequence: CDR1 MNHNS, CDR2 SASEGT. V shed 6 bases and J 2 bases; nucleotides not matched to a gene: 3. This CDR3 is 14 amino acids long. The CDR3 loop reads CASSLGQGNQPQHF. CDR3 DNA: TGTGCCAGCAGCTTGGGACAGGGCAATCAGCCCCAGCATTTT.

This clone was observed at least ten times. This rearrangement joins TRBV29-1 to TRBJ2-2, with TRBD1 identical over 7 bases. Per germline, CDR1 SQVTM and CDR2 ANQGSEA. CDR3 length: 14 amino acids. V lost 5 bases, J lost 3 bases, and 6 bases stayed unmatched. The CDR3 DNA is TGCAGCGTTACACAGGGGCGGGACACCGGGGAGCTGTTTTTT. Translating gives CSVTQGRDTGELFF.

This CDR3 is CASKNSWTQETQYF. CDR3 bases: TGTGCCAGCAAAAACAGCTGGACCCAAGAGACCCAGTACTTC. The chain carries TRBV2 and TRBJ2-5; no firm D call. Looked up from germline, CDR1 is SNHLY and CDR2 is FYNNEI. The V end was cut by 7 bases, the J end by 1 base, with 13 bases between. The CDR3 is made up of 14 amino acids.

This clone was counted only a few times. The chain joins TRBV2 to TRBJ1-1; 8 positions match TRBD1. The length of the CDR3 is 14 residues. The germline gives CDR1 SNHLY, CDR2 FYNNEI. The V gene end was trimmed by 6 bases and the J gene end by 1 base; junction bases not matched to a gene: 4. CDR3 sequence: CASRSDRANTEAFF. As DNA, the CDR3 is TGTGCCAGCAGGTCGGACAGGGCGAACACTGAAGCTTTCTTT.

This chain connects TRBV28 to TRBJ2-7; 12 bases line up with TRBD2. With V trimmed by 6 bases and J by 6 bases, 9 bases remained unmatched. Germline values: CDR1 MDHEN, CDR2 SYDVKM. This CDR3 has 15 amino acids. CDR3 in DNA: TGTGCCAGCAGCTCGAGGACTAGCGGGATTGGCGAGCAGTACTTC. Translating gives CASSSRTSGIGEQYF.

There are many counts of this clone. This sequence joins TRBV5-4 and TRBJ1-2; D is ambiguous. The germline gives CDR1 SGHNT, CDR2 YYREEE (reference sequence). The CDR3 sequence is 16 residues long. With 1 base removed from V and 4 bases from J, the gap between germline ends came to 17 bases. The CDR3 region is CASSLYSTGRSYGYTF. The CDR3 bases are TGTGCCAGCAGCTTGTATTCGACCGGACGGTCCTATGGCTACACCTTC.

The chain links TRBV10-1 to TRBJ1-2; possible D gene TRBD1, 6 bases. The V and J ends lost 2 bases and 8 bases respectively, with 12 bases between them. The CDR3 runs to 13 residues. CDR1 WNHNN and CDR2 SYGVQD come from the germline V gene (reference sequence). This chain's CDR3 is CASSEDPQGGYTF. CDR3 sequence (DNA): TGCGCCAGCAGTGAGGATCCCCAGGGGGGCTACACCTTC.

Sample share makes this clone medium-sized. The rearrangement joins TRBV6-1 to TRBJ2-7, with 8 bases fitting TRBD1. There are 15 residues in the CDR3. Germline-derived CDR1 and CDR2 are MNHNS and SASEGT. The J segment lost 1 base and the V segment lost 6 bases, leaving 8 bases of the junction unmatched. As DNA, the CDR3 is TGTGCCAGCAGCTCTTCAGGGGGCCTATCCTACGAGCAGTACTTC. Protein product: CASSSSGGLSYEQYF.